A single sample is the source of the 21 T cell receptor beta chains below, sequenced in a study of early T cells in non-severe SARS-CoV-2 infection. TCRdb fed the 5' RACE reads into MiXCR, producing one record per CDR3 protein. The profile shows about 80,000 distinct CDR3 sequences, 12% of them singletons. This specimen consisted of whole blood, obtained at baseline. The receptors here all came from an adult who was a healthcare worker with PCR-confirmed SARS-CoV-2 infection or an uninfected control (not recorded which). The donor label of this sample is uncertain.

In this sample, this clonotype turned up a few times. V is TRBV11-2 and J is TRBJ1-2, with D uncertain. The CDR3 spans 15 residues. V was pared by 5 bases and J by 4 bases, with 17 bases between. The germline V gene encodes CDR1 SGHAT and CDR2 FQNNGV. The CDR3 loop reads CASSPPARSGYGYTF. Written as DNA, the CDR3 is TGTGCCAGCAGCCCACCTGCCAGATCGGGCTATGGCTACACCTTC.

CDR3 sequence (DNA): TGTGCCACCAGCAGAGGAAGCACAGGAACTAATGAAAAACTGTTTTTT. Translation gives CATSRGSTGTNEKLFF. The genes are TRBV15 and TRBJ1-4; tentative D call: TRBD1 (5 bases). The V end was cut by 1 base, the J end by 1 base, with 10 bases between. From germline, CDR1 is LNHNV and CDR2 YYDKDF (reference sequence). The CDR3 is 16 amino acids.

This clonotype was observed a few times. The CDR3 nucleotides read TGTGCCAGCAGGGGGACTGGGGAGCTGTTTTTT. This translates into CASRGTGELFF. V and J are TRBV2 and TRBJ2-2, with D possibly being TRBD2 (6 bases). Germline V gene lookup returns CDR1 SNHLY and CDR2 FYNNEI. The V end lost 6 bases, the J end lost 8 bases, and 7 bases lay between the germline ends. The CDR3 is made up of 11 amino acids.

The genes are TRBV6-2 or TRBV6-3 and TRBJ2-1; possible D gene TRBD2, 5 bases. The CDR3 sequence is 15 residues long. Germline V lookup: CDR1 MNHEY, CDR2 SVGEGT. V was trimmed by 2 bases and J by 6 bases, leaving 14 bases between them. The CDR3 spells CASSYTRGLTNEQFF. The CDR3 DNA sequence: TGTGCCAGCAGTTACACCAGAGGACTCACCAATGAGCAGTTCTTC.

This clonotype was seen many times. The genes are TRBV19 and TRBJ2-6; D gene uncertain. Trimming removed 4 bases from V and 3 bases from J, with 10 bases in between. This CDR3 contains 15 residues. From germline, CDR1 is LNHDA and CDR2 SQIVND (reference sequence). Here the CDR3 reads CASSTTSYGANVLTF. In nucleotides, the CDR3 is TGTGCCAGTAGTACTACCTCGTATGGGGCCAACGTCCTGACTTTC.

This clonotype was recorded many times. CDR3 amino acids: CASSLRGEQFF. CDR3 DNA sequence: TGCGCCAGCAGCCTCCGTGGGGAGCAGTTCTTC. The chain is built from TRBV5-1 and TRBJ2-1; D gene uncertain. The CDR3 covers 11 residues. V was clipped by 4 bases and J by 10 bases, with 9 bases between them. Germline CDR1 reads SGHRS; CDR2 reads YFSETQ.

This clonotype showed up just a few times. The genes are TRBV19 and TRBJ1-2; the D is unclear. Germline assignment: CDR1 LNHDA and CDR2 SQIVND (reference sequence). V dropped 6 bases and J dropped 3 bases, with 8 bases sitting between them. The CDR3 sequence is 12 residues long. CDR3 amino acids: CASSNWDYGYTF. In nucleotides, the CDR3 is TGTGCCAGTAGCAATTGGGACTATGGCTACACCTTC.

This clonotype was seen repeatedly, ten times or more. The V and J genes are TRBV12-3 or TRBV12-4 and TRBJ1-6; possibly TRBD1 for D (6 bases). V was pared by 3 bases and J by 5 bases, with 8 bases between. The CDR3 runs to 14 residues. Written as DNA, the CDR3 is TGTGCCAGCAGTTTGTGGGGGCATAATTCACCCCTCCACTTT. Residues: CASSLWGHNSPLHF.

A note on this clonotype: It is unclear where the CDR3 begins or ends on the DNA, so no DNA is shown, and the CDR3 is as TCRdb lists it. The chain combines TRBV4-1 with TRBJ1-1; the DNA was not used to check the table's D call, TRBD1. Ends included, the CDR3 has 15 residues. Germline assignment: CDR1 MGHRA and CDR2 YSYEKL. CDR3 in amino acids: CASSQVGQGTLKLFF.

The chain uses TRBV29-1 and TRBJ1-1; D remains unclear. The CDR3 runs 12 residues. The ends were cut back, 7 bases at V and 4 bases at J, with 13 bases in the middle. Germline V lookup: CDR1 SQVTM, CDR2 ANQGSEA. Here the CDR3 reads CSAAIKSTEAFF. CDR3 bases: TGCAGCGCTGCAATTAAGAGCACTGAAGCTTTCTTT.

This clonotype has at least ten counts. The chain joins TRBV14 to TRBJ2-2, with unresolved D. V dropped 0 bases and J dropped 0 bases, with 11 bases sitting between them. CDR3 size: 17 residues. The germline V gene has CDR1 SGHDN and CDR2 FVKESK. CDR3 DNA sequence: TGTGCCAGCAGCCAAGATGAAGGGAAGCCGAACACCGGGGAGCTGTTTTTT. This codes for CASSQDEGKPNTGELFF.

The V gene is TRBV19, the J gene TRBJ2-5; no reliable D call. Trimming took 4 bases from V and 5 from J, leaving 20 bases between them. The CDR3 loop spans 16 amino acids. Germline V gene sequence: CDR1 LNHDA, CDR2 SQIVND (reference sequence). The CDR3 nucleotides read TGTGCCAGTAGTACGGTAGGCCAGACCGTAAAGGAGACCCAGTACTTC. This sequence encodes CASSTVGQTVKETQYF.

This clonotype appeared a few times. The chain uses TRBV7-2 and TRBJ2-2; D is unclear. CDR3 length equals 18 residues. Germline V gives CDR1 SGHTA, CDR2 FQGNSA. Trimming shortened V by 2 bases and J by 2 bases, and 18 bases separated the two germline ends. CDR3 bases: TGTGCCAGCAGCTTACGGCGGTTTTTGAGAGCCAACACCGGGGAGCTGTTTTTT. Its protein product is CASSLRRFLRANTGELFF.

The chain employs TRBV11-2 and TRBJ1-6; 7 nucleotides align to TRBD1. The CDR3 has 14 residues. Germline V gene lookup returns CDR1 SGHAT and CDR2 FQNNGV. Unmatched junction bases numbered 13, after V lost 4 bases and J lost 16 bases. The CDR3 sequence: CASSSPRQGRNLHF. CDR3 in DNA: TGTGCCAGCAGCTCCCCGAGACAGGGAAGGAATCTCCACTTT.

This clonotype has a count of ten or more. The chain is built from TRBV4-1 and TRBJ1-5; D remains unclear. With 4 bases removed from V and 4 bases from J, the gap between germline ends came to 14 bases. This CDR3 has 15 residues. CDR1 and CDR2 (germline): MGHRA, YSYEKL. This CDR3 is CASSPSLAPNQPQHF. The DNA of the CDR3 is TGCGCCAGCAGCCCCTCCCTGGCCCCGAATCAGCCCCAGCATTTT.

In this sample, this clonotype turned up a few times. V usage is TRBV18 and J usage is TRBJ1-3; D uncertain. The germline CDR1 and CDR2 sequences are KGHSH and LQKENI. The ends were cut back, 2 bases at V and 0 bases at J, with 11 bases in the middle. The CDR3 consists of 16 residues. CDR3 nucleotide sequence: TGTGCCAGCTCACCAAGACAAGCAGGCTCTGGAAACACCATATATTTT. This sequence encodes CASSPRQAGSGNTIYF. Full variable domain (rest looked up from reference TRBV18 and TRBJ1-3): NAGVMQNPRHLVRRRGQEARLRCSPMKGHSHVYWYRQLPEEGLKFMVYLQKENIIDESGMPKERFSAEFPKEGPSILRIQQVVRGDSAAYFCASSPRQAGSGNTIYFGEGSWLTVV.

V and J are TRBV19 and TRBJ2-7, with 7 bases fitting TRBD2. CDR1 and CDR2 from the germline V gene are LNHDA and SQIVND (reference sequence). The CDR3 is made up of 15 amino acids. V was pared by 5 bases and J by 10 bases, with 17 bases of the junction left unmatched. The CDR3 DNA is TGTGCCAGTAGTGACGTCCGAGAGGGACTACGAGGACAGTACTTC. Its translation: CASSDVREGLRGQYF.

This clonotype was recorded many times. The J gene is TRBJ1-1, the V gene TRBV7-6; TRBD1 might be the D (5 bases). Germline assignment: CDR1 SGHVS and CDR2 FNYEAQ. The ends were cut back, 4 bases at V and 4 bases at J, with 13 bases in the middle. The CDR3 is made up of 14 amino acids. CDR3 DNA: TGTGCCAGCAGCTCCGCCAGGGCAAGCACTGAAGCTTTCTTT. Residues: CASSSARASTEAFF.

This clonotype has only a few counts. The chain uses TRBV27 and TRBJ2-3; possible D gene TRBD2, 6 bases. Germline assignment: CDR1 MNHEY and CDR2 SMNVEV (reference sequence). The V and J ends lost 2 bases and 3 bases respectively, with 9 bases between them. The CDR3 runs to 14 residues. The CDR3 DNA is TGTGCCAGCAGTTTAAGGGCGGGAACAGATACGCAGTATTTT. Residues: CASSLRAGTDTQYF.

This clonotype was seen only a few times. This chain uses TRBV5-1 with TRBJ1-6; 11 nucleotides agree with TRBD1. Unmatched junction bases numbered 2, after V lost 4 bases and J lost 5 bases. The CDR3 totals 15 residues. Germline V gives CDR1 SGHRS, CDR2 YFSETQ. CDR3 coding DNA: TGCGCCAGCAGCGAGGGACAGGGGGATAATTCACCCCTCCACTTT. It is translated as CASSEGQGDNSPLHF.

The rearrangement joins TRBV4-2 to TRBJ2-7, with no clear D. CDR3 size: 13 residues. The germline V gene has CDR1 LGHNA and CDR2 YNFKEQ. V was trimmed by 0 bases and J by 1 base, leaving 4 bases between them. The CDR3 loop reads CASSQDLSYEQYF. As DNA, the CDR3 is TGTGCCAGCAGCCAAGATTTGTCCTACGAGCAGTACTTC.